This T cell receptor beta chain was recovered during a study of metastatic and nonmetastatic thyroid tumors. With regard to this clone: Given a much more abundant clone one base away, this may be a read error.

TCRdb reprocessed the PCR reads via MiXCR. The sample has about 82,000 clones, about 12% seen once. No patient received treatment before thyroid surgery. The clonotype was recovered from a female donor with papillary thyroid cancer or a benign thyroid nodule (not recorded which). Some clones in this sample may be carry-over from other donors' samples. The sequenced sample consisted of tumor tissue.

This CDR3 is CASSDDGGSNQPQHF. The CDR3 DNA follows: TGTGCCAGCAGCGACGACGGGGGAAGCAATCAGCCCCAGCATTTT. The chain uses TRBV7-9 and TRBJ1-5; TRBD1 is a possible D gene (5 bases). Germline CDR1 and CDR2: SEHNR and FQNEAQ (reference sequence). With 5 bases removed from V and 1 base from J, the gap between germline ends came to 12 bases. The CDR3 is 15 residues long.